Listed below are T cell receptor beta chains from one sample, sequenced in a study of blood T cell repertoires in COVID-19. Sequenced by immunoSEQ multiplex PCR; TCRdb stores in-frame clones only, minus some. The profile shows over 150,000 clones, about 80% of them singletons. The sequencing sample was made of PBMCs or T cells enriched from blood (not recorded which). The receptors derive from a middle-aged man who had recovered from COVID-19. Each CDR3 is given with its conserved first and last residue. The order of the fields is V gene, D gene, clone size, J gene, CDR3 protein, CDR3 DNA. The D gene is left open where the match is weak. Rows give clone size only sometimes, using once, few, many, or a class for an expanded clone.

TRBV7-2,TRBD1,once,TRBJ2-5,CASSYLGVKGARETQYF,TGTGCCAGCAGTTATCTCGGGGTCAAGGGGGCAAGGGAGACCCAGTACTTC
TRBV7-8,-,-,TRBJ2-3,CASSAGSTDTQYF,TGTGCCAGCAGCGCGGGGAGCACAGATACGCAGTATTTT
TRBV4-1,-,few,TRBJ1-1,CASSQLQGNTEAFF,TGCGCCAGCAGCCAACTACAGGGGAACACTGAAGCTTTCTTT
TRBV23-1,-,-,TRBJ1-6,CASRTREHNSPLHF,TGCGCCAGCAGGACAAGAGAACATAATTCACCCCTCCACTTT
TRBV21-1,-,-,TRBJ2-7,CASSNTPTASYEQYF,TGTGCCAGCAGCAATACACCGACAGCTTCCTACGAGCAGTACTTC
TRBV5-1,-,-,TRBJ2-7,CASSAGGAGNYEQYF,TGCGCCAGCAGCGCTGGGGGGGCCGGGAACTACGAGCAGTACTTC
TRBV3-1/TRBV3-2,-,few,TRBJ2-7,CASSQGTVSYEQYF,TGTGCCAGCAGCCAAGGGACAGTCTCCTACGAGCAGTACTTC
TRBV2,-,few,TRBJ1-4,CASSEAFYRGLTNEKLFF,TGTGCCAGCAGTGAAGCTTTTTACAGAGGGTTAACTAATGAAAAACTGTTTTTT
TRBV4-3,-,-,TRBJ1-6,CASSQDAGQVNSPLHF,TGCGCCAGCAGCCAAGACGCTGGGCAGGTTAATTCACCCCTCCACTTT
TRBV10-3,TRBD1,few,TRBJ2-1,CAIRAGTGGSNEQFF,TGTGCCATCAGAGCCGGGACAGGGGGTTCCAATGAGCAGTTCTTC
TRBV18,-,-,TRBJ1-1,CASSLTGNTEAFF,TGTGCCAGCTCCCTCACAGGGAATACTGAAGCTTTCTTT
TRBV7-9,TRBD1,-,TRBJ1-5,CASSLAGQGPQPQHF,TGTGCCAGCAGCTTAGCGGGACAGGGGCCTCAGCCCCAGCATTTT
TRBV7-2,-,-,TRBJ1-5,CASSLGGSYQPQHF,TGTGCCAGCAGCTTGGGGGGATCGTATCAGCCCCAGCATTTT
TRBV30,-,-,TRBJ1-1,CAWSVSSGHRNTEAFF,TGTGCCTGGAGTGTATCCTCGGGACACAGAAACACTGAAGCTTTCTTT
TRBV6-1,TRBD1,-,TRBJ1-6,CASSGGHRDSIYNSPLHF,TGTGCCAGCAGTGGGGGCCATCGGGACAGCATCTATAATTCACCCCTCCACTTT
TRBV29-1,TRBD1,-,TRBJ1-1,CSVRGQGGLHTEAFF,TGCAGCGTTCGGGGACAGGGGGGTCTACACACTGAAGCTTTCTTT
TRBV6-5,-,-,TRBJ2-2,CASSLGLNTGELFF,TGTGCCAGCAGCCTGGGACTGAACACCGGGGAGCTGTTTTTT
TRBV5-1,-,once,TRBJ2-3,CASSLAGGTDTQYF,TGCGCCAGCAGCTTGGCGGGCGGGACAGATACGCAGTATTTT
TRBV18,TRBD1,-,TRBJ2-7,CASSPRTGVTPIEQYF,TGTGCCAGCTCACCCAGGACAGGGGTGACCCCCATCGAGCAGTACTTC
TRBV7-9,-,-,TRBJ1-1,CASSFGGSDTEAFF,TGTGCCAGCAGCTTCGGGGGGTCTGACACTGAAGCTTTCTTT
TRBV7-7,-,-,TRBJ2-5,CASSPDRQETQYF,TGTGCTAGCAGCCCCGACAGGCAAGAGACCCAGTACTTC
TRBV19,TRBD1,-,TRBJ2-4,CASSPGGMTKNIQYF,TGTGCCAGTAGTCCAGGGGGCATGACCAAAAACATTCAGTACTTC
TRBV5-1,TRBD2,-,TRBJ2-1,CASSFRTSGGPLQFF,TGCGCCAGCAGCTTCAGGACTAGCGGGGGACCTTTACAGTTCTTC
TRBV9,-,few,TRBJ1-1,CASSVVGSTEAFF,TGTGCCAGCAGCGTAGTAGGGAGCACTGAAGCTTTCTTT
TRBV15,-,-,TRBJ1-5,CATSRDSGTSNQPQHF,TGTGCCACCAGCAGAGATTCTGGCACGAGCAATCAGCCCCAGCATTTT
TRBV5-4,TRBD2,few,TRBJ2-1,CASSLEVTGGASNEQFF,TGTGCCAGCAGCTTGGAAGTAACGGGGGGGGCCTCAAATGAGCAGTTCTTC
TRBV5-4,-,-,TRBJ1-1,CASSLGGGVANTEAFF,TGTGCCAGCAGCTTGGGGGGCGGGGTAGCCAACACTGAAGCTTTCTTT
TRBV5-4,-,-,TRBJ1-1,CASSSQGTVYTEAFF,TGTGCCAGCAGCTCTCAGGGGACGGTCTACACTGAAGCTTTCTTT
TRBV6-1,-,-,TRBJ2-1,CASSANKAGPYNEQFF,TGTGCCAGCAGTGCCAATAAAGCGGGCCCCTACAATGAGCAGTTCTTC
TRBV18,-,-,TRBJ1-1,CASSPLERNTEAFF,TGTGCCAGCTCCCCTCTAGAAAGGAACACTGAAGCTTTCTTT
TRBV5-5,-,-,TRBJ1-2,CASSFQTGFESYTF,TGTGCCAGCAGCTTTCAGACAGGTTTCGAGAGCTACACCTTC
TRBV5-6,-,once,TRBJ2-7,CASSPLGRLSYEQYF,TGTGCCAGCAGCCCCCTGGGGCGGCTATCCTACGAGCAGTACTTC
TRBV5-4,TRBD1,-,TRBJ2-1,CASSTTGTAYNEQFF,TGTGCCAGCAGCACAACCGGGACAGCCTACAATGAGCAGTTCTTC
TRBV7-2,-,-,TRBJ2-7,CASSLDLLNSYYEQYF,TGTGCCAGCAGCTTAGACCTACTGAACAGCTACTACGAGCAGTACTTC
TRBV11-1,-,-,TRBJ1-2,CASSPRQYTSRGYTF,TGTGCCAGCAGCCCCCGTCAGTATACAAGTCGTGGCTACACCTTC
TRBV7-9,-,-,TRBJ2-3,CASSVSGSTDTQYF,TGTGCCAGCAGCGTCTCAGGGAGCACAGATACGCAGTATTTT